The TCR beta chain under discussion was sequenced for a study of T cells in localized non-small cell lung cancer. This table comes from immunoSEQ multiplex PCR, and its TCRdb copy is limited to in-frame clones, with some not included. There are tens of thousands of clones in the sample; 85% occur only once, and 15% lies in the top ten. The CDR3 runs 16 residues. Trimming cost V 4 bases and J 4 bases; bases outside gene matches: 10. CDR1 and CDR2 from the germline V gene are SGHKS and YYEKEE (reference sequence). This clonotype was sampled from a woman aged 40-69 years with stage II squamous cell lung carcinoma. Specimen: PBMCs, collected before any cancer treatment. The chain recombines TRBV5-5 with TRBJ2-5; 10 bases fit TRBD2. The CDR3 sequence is CASSERTSGAGETQYF. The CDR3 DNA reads TGTGCCAGCAGCGAACGGACTAGCGGAGCCGGAGAGACCCAGTACTTC.